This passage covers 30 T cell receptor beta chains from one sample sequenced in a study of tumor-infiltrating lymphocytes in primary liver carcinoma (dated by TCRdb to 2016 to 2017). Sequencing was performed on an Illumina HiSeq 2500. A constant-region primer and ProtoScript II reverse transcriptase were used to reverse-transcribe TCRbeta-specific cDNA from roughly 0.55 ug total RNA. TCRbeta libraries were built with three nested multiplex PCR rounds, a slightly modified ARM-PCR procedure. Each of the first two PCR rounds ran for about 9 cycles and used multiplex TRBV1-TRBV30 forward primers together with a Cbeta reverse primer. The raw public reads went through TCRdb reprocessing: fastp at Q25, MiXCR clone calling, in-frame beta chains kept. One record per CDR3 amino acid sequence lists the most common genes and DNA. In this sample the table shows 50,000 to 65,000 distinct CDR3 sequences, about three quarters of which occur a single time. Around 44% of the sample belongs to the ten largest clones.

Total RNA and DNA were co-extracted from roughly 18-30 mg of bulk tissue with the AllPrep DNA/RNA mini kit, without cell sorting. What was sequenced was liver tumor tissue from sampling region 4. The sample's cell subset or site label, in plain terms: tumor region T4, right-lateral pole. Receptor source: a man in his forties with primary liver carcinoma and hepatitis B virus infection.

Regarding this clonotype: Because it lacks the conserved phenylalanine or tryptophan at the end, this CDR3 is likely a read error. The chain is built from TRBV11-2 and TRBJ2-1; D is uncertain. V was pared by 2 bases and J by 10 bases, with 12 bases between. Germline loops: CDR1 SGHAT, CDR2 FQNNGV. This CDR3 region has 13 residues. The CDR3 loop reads CASSLNDAYEQFL. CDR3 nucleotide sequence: TGTGCCAGCAGCTTAAATGATGCCTACGAGCAGTTCCTC.

This CDR3 is CASSDASGGLVGIYNEQFF. CDR3 nucleotides: TGTGCCAGCAGTGATGCCTCAGGGGGGCTAGTGGGAATCTACAATGAGCAGTTCTTC. The chain employs TRBV6-1 and TRBJ2-1; TRBD1 might be the D (7 bases). CDR3 length: 19 amino acids. The V end was cut by 3 bases, the J end by 3 bases, with 24 bases between. Germline loops: CDR1 MNHNS, CDR2 SASEGT.

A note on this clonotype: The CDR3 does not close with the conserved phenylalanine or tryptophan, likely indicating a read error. For the CDR3, the DNA is TGTGCCAGCAGCCCGAGGGGTCCCGACGTCCTGACTTAC. Translating gives CASSPRGPDVLTY. This chain joins TRBV6-5 and TRBJ2-6; D may correspond to TRBD1 or TRBD2 (5 bases each). CDR3 size: 13 residues. Between the trimmed V and J ends, which lost 6 bases and 11 bases, there was a span of 14 bases. The germline V gene encodes CDR1 MNHEY and CDR2 SVGAGI.

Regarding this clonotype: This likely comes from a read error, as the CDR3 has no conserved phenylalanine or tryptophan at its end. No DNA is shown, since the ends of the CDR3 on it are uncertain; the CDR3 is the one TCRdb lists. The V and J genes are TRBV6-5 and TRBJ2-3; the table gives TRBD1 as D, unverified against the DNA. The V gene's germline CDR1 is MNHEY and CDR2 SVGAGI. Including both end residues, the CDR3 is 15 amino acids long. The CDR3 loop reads CASSPDSSSTDTLYL.

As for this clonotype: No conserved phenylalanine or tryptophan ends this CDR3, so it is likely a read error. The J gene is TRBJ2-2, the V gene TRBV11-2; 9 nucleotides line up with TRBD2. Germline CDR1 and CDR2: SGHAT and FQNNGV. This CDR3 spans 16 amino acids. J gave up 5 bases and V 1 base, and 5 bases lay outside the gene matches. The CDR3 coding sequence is TGTGCCAGCAGCTTAGTGGCTCTAGCGGGAACCGGGGAGCTGTTTTAT. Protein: CASSLVALAGTGELFY.

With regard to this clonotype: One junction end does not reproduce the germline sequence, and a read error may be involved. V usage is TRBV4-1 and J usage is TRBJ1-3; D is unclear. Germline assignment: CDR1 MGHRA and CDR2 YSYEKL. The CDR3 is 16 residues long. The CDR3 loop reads CASSQSNGLYGNTLYF. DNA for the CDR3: TGCGCCAGCAGCCAGAGTAATGGATTGTATGGAAACACCTTATATTTT.

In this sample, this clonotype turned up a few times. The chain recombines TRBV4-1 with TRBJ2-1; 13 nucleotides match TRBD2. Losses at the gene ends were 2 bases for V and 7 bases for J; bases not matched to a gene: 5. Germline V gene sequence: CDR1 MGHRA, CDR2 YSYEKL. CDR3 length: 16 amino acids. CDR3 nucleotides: TGCGCCAGCAGCCAAAGGAGGACTAGCGGGAGAAATGAGCAGTTCTTC. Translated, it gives CASSQRRTSGRNEQFF.

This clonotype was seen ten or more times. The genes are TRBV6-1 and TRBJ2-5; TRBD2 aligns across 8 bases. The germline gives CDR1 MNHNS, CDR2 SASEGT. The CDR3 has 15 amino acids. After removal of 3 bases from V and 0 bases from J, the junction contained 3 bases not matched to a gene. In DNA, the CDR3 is TGTGCCAGCAGTGATCAAGCGGGGGACCAAGAGACCCAGTACTTC. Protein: CASSDQAGDQETQYF.

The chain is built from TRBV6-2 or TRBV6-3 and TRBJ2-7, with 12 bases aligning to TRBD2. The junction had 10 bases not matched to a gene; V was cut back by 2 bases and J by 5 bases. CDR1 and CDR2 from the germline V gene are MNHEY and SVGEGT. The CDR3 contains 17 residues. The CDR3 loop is CASSYDGRTSGIHEQYF. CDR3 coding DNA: TGTGCCAGCAGTTACGATGGGAGGACTAGCGGGATCCACGAGCAGTACTTC.

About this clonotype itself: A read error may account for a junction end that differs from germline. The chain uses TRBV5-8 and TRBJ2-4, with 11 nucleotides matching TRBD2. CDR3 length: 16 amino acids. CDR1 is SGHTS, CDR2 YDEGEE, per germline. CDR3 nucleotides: TGTACCAGCAGCCTGGGACTAGCGGACCCCAAAAACATTCAGTACTTC. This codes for CTSSLGLADPKNIQYF.

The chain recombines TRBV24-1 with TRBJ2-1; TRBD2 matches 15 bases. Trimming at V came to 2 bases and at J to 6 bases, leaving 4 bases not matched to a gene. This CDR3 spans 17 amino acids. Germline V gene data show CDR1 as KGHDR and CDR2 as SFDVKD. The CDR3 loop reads CATSDSRTSGRANEQFF. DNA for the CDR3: TGTGCCACCAGTGATTCCCGGACTAGCGGGAGGGCCAATGAGCAGTTCTTC.

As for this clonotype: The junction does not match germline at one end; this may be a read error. The CDR3 protein is CASSETPWTGGLFF. As DNA, the CDR3 is TGCGCCAGCAGTGAAACGCCTTGGACCGGGGGACTGTTTTTT. The chain uses TRBV2 and TRBJ2-2, with D maybe TRBD2 (6 bases). There are 14 residues in the CDR3. CDR1 is SNHLY, CDR2 FYNNEI, per germline. Full variable domain (remainder filled in from reference TRBV2 and TRBJ2-2): EPEVTQTPSHQVTQMGQEVILRCVPISNHLYFYWYRQILGQKVEFLVSFYNNEISEKSEIFDDQFSVERPDGSNFTLKIRSTKLEDSAMYFCASSETPWTGGLFFGEGSRLTVL.

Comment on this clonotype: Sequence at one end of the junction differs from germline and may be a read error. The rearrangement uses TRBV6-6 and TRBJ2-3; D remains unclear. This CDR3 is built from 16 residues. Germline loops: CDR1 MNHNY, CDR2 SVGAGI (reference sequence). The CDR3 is CASSPITGRVTDTQYF. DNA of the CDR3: TGTGCCAGCAGTCCCATCACGGGTCGAGTCACAGATACGCAGTACTTT.

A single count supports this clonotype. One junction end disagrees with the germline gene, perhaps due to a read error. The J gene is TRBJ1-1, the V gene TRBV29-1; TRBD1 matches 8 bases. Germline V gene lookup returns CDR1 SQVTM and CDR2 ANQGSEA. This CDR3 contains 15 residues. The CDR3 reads CSEGQEGYQNTEAFF. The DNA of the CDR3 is TGCAGCGAGGGACAGGAAGGCTATCAGAACACTGAGGCTTTCTTT.

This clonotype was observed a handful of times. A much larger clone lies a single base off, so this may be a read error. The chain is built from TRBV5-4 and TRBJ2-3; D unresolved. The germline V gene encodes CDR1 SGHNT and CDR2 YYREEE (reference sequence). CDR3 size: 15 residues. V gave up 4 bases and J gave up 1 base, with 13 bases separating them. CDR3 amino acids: CASSTEWARTDTQYF. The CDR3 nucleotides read TGTGCCAGCAGCACTGAGTGGGCCCGCACAGATACGCAGTATTTT. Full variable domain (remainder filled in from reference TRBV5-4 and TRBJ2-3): ETGVTQSPTHLIKTRGQQVTLRCSSQSGHNTVSWYQQALGQGPQFIFQYYREEENGRGNFPPRFSGLQFPNYSSELNVNALELDDSALYLCASSTEWARTDTQYFGPGTRLTVL.

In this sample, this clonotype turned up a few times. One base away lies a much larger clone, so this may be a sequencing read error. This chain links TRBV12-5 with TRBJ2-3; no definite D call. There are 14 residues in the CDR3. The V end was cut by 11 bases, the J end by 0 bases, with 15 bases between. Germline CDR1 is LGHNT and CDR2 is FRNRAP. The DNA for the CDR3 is TGTGCTTGTGCGGTCACAACTAGCACAGATACGCAGTATTTT. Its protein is CACAVTTSTDTQYF.

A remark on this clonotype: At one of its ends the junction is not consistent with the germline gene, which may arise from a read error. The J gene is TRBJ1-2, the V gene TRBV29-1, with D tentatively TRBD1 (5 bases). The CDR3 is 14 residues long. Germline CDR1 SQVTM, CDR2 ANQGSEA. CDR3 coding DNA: TGCAGCGTGTGGGACCCGGACCAGGACTATGACTACACCTTC. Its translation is CSVWDPDQDYDYTF.

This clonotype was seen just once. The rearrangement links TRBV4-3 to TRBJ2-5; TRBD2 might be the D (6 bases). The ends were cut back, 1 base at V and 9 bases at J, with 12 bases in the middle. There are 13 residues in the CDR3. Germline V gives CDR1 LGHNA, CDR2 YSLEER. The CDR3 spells CASSQGQGEAQYF. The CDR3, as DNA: TGCGCCAGCAGCCAAGGGCAAGGGGAGGCCCAGTACTTC.

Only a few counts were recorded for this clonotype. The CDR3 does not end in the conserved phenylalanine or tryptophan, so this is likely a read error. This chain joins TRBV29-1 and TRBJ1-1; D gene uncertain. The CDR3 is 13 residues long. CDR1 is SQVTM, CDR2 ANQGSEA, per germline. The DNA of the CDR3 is TGCAGCGTGACGGTGGGCGGGAACACTGTAGCTTTCATT. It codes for CSVTVGGNTVAFI.

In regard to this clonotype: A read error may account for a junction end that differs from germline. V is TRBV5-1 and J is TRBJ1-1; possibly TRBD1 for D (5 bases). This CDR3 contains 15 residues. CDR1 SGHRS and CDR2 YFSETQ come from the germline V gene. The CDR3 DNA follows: TGCGCCAGCAGCGCCTTGGCAGGGATCAACATTGAAGCTTTCTTT. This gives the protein CASSALAGINIEAFF.

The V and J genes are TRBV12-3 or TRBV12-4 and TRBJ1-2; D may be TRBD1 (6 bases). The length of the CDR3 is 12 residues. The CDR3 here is CVIGRGLDGYTF. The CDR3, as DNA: TGTGTCATCGGACGGGGGCTCGATGGCTACACCTTC.

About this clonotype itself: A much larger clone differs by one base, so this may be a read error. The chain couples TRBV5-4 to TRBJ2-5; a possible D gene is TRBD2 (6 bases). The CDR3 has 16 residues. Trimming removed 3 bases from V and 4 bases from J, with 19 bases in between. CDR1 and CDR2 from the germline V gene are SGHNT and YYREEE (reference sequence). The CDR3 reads CASSSDQASVRETQYF. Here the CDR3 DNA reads TGTGCCAGCAGCTCCGATCAGGCTAGCGTCAGAGAGACCCAGTACTTC.

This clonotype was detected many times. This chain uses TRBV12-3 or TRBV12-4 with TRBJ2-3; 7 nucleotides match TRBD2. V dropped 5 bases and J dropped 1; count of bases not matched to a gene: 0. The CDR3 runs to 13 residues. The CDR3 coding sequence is TGTGCCAGCAGTACTAGCGGCACAGATACGCAGTATTTT. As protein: CASSTSGTDTQYF.

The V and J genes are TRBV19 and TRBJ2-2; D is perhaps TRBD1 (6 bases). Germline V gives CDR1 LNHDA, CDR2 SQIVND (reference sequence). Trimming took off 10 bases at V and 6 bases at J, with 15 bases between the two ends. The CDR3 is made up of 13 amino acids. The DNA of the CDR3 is TGTGCCACCCCGGACAGAATCGCCGGGGAGCTGTTTTTT. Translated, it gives CATPDRIAGELFF.

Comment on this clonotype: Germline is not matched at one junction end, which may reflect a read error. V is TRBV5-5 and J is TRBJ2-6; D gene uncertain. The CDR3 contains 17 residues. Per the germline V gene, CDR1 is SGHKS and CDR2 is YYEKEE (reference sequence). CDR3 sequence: CVSSLVPPNSGANVLTF. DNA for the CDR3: TGTGTCAGCAGCTTGGTTCCTCCCAACTCTGGGGCCAACGTCCTGACTTTC. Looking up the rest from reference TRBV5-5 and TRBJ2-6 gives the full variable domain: DAGVTQSPTHLIKTRGQQVTLRCSPISGHKSVSWYQQVLGQGPQFIFQYYEKEERGRGNFPDRFSARQFPNYSSELNVNALLLGDSALYLCVSSLVPPNSGANVLTFGAGSRLTVL.

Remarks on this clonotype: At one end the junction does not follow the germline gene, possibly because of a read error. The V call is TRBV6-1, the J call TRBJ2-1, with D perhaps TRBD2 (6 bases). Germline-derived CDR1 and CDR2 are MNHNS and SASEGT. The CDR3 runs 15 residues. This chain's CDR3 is CASGSGTTSSDELFF. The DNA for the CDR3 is TGTGCCAGCGGATCCGGGACCACATCTAGCGATGAGCTGTTCTTC.

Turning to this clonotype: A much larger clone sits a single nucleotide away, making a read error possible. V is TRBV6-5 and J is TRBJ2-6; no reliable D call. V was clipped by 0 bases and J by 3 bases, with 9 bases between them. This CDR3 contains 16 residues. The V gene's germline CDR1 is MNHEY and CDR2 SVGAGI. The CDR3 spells CASSYSPTVGANVLTF. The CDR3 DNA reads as TGTGCCAGCAGTTACTCCCCAACGGTTGGGGCCAACGTCCTGACTTTC.

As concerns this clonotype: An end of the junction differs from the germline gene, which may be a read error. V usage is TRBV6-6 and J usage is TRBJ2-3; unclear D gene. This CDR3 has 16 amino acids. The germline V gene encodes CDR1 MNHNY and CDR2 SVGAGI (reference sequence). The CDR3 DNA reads TGTGCCAGCAGTCCCATCGTGGGTGGAGTCGCAGATACGAAGTATTTT. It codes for CASSPIVGGVADTKYF.

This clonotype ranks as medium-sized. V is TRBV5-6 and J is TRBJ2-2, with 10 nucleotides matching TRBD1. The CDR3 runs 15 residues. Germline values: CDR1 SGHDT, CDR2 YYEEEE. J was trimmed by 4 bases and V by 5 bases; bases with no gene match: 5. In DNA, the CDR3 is TGTGCCAGCAGTCCCGGGACAGGGGTCACCGGGGAGCTGTTTTTT. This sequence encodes CASSPGTGVTGELFF. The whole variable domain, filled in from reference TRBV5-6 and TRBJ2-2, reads DAGVTQSPTHLIKTRGQQVTLRCSPKSGHDTVSWYQQALGQGPQFIFQYYEEEERQRGNFPDRFSGHQFPNYSSELNVNALLLGDSALYLCASSPGTGVTGELFFGEGSRLTVL.

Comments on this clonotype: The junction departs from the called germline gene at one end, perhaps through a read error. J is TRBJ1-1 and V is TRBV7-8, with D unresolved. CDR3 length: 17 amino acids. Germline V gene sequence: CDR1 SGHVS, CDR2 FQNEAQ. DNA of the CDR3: TGTGCCGGCAGCTCACTTCTGGGGAACGGAGGTAGCGCTGAAGCTTTCTTT. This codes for CAGSSLLGNGGSAEAFF.